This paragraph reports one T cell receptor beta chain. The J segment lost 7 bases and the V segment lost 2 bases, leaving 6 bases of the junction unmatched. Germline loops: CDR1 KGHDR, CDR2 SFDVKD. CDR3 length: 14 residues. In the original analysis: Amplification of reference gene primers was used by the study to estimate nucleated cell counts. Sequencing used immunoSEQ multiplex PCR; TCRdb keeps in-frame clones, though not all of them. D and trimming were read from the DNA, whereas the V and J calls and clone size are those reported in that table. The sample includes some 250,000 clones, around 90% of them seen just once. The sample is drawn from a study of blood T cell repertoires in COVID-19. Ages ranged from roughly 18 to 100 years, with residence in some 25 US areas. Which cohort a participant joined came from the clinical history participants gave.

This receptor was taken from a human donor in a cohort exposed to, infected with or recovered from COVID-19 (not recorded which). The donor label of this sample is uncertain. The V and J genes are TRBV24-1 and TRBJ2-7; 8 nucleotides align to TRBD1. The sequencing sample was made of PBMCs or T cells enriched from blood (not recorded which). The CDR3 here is CATSDSWTGPEQYF. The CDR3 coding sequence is TGTGCCACCAGTGATTCCTGGACAGGGCCAGAGCAGTACTTC.